Described below is a single TCR beta chain sequence and its context. Its antigen is unidentified. CDR1 and CDR2 from the germline V gene are SGHRS and YFSETQ. CDR3 length: 14 residues. Germline trimming cut 6 bases from V and 1 base from J; bases unmatched to any gene: 4. This entry belongs to a study of cytomegalovirus exposure and HLA in healthy donors. Study-wide findings and caveats: What a later analysis showed was that several of the most significant clusters appeared linked to common viral pathogens. V- and J-gene trimming in TCR beta was tied to a missense DCLRE1C variant by an analysis performed later.

Though nominally healthy at sampling, donors likely had unrecorded immune exposures. The PCR used 60 Vbeta and 13 Jbeta primers. Clones were read by immunoSEQ multiplex PCR, and TCRdb kept only the in-frame ones, dropping some. The sample has 150,000 or so clones; around 80% are singletons. This sequence originates from a male donor in good health and CMV-seropositive. The material sequenced was PBMCs. The J gene is TRBJ2-1, the V gene TRBV5-1, with TRBD1 matching over 7 bases. The CDR3 DNA is TGCGCCAGCACCGGGACAGCATCCTACAATGAGCAGTTCTTC. Translating gives CASTGTASYNEQFF.